A single T cell receptor (beta chain) is shown here with its context. Trimming pared 7 bases from V and 2 bases from J, leaving 11 bases between. Germline V gene lookup returns CDR1 WSHSY and CDR2 SAAADI. The CDR3 spans 13 residues. TCRdb re-called the PCR reads with MiXCR, one entry per CDR3 protein. The table includes over 9,500 distinct CDR3 sequences, 40% to 55% detected once. These data originate in a study of immune characterization of retroperitoneal liposarcoma. The TCR was taken from a female donor with retroperitoneal liposarcoma. V gene TRBV10-2 combines with J gene TRBJ2-5; D unresolved. Specimen: tumor tissue. The CDR3, as DNA: TGCGCCAGCAAGGCAGATTTACAAGAGACCCAGTACTTC. Amino acid sequence: CASKADLQETQYF.